The count of the clone carrying this TCR beta chain is one. The data belong to a study of blood T cell repertoires in COVID-19. At the level of the study: Acute-phase and convalescent COVID-19 samples originated in the United States, Italy and Spain.

Germline-derived CDR1 and CDR2 are SGHNT and YYREEE (reference sequence). The CDR3 contains 15 residues. With V trimmed by 4 bases and J by 0 bases, 6 bases remained unmatched. In the original workflow: Reference gene primers were amplified, and this amplification served to estimate nucleated cell counts. Data came from immunoSEQ multiplex PCR; TCRdb stores just in-frame clones and leaves some out. V and J calls and clone size are copied from that table; D and trimming were computed from the DNA. The sample has 57,000 or so clones; around 85% are singletons. The source of this sequence is a man aged 70 or older with active COVID-19. The rearrangement uses TRBV5-4 and TRBJ2-7; 8 bases align to TRBD1. Sequencing used peripheral blood. The CDR3 region is CASSTGQVVSYEQYF. CDR3 DNA: TGTGCCAGCAGCACGGGACAGGTCGTCTCCTACGAGCAGTACTTC.